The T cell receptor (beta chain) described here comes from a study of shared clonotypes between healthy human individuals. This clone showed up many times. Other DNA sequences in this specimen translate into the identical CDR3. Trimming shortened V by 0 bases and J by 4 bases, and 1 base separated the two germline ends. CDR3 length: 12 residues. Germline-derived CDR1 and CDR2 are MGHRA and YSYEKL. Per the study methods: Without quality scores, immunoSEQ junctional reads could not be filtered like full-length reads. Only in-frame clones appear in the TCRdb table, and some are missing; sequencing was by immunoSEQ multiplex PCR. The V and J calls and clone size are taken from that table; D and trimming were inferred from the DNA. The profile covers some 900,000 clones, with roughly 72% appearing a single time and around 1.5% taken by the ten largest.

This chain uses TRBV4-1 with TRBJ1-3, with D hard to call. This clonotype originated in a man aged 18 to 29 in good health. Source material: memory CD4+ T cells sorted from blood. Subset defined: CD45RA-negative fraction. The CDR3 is CASSQEGNTIYF. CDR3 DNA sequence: TGCGCCAGCAGCCAAGAAGGAAACACCATATATTTT.